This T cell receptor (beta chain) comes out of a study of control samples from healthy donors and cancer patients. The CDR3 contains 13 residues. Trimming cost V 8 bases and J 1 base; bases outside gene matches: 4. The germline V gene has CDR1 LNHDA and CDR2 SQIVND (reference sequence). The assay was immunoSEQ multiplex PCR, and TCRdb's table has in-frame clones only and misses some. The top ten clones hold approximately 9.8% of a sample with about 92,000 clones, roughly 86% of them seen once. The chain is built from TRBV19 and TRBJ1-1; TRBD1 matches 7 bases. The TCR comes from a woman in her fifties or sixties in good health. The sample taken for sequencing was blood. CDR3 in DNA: TGTGCCAGTTCGAGGGGGCCGAACACTGAAGCTTTCTTT. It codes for CASSRGPNTEAFF.